The clone carrying this T cell receptor beta chain was seen just once. Its antigen is undetermined. Given a much more abundant clone one base away, this may be a read error. The data belong to a study of blood T cells in healthy people across ages. The V end was cut by 5 bases, the J end by 5 bases, with 12 bases between. The CDR3 loop spans 13 amino acids. Study-wide points: More naive CD4+ cells and higher diversity marked long-lived donors relative to aged donors.

Primed by a sample-barcoded 5' primer and a J-beta primer mix, a second PCR proceeded for roughly 6 to 12 cycles. A template-switch adaptor containing 12 random nucleotides labeled each cDNA molecule. MiXCR, run by TCRdb on the 5' RACE reads, gives a single entry per CDR3 protein. Seen here are about 1.4 million distinct CDR3 sequences, almost 60% observed once, and the top ten hold 6.5% to 8%. The source material was blood. The chain combines TRBV12-3 or TRBV12-4 with TRBJ2-5; TRBD1 might be the D (5 bases). The receptor's source is a man between 18 and 35 years old in good health. CDR3 nucleotide sequence: TGTGCCAGCAGTACGACAGAGGCGGAGACCCAGTACTTC. It codes for CASSTTEAETQYF.